This record concerns one T cell receptor beta chain sequence. Its target is unknown. The CDR3 consists of 14 residues. This entry is derived from a study of blood T cells in healthy people across ages. The study, taken as a whole, reports: A greater number of naive CD4+ cells and higher diversity distinguished long-lived donors from aged donors.

Then a second PCR, running roughly 7 to 11 cycles, was carried out with a sample-barcoded 5' primer and a J-beta primer mix. MiXCR was run by TCRdb on the 5' RACE reads, yielding one entry per CDR3 protein. The profile shows 800,000 to 950,000 distinct CDR3 sequences, roughly 40% of them singletons. The study recruited healthy Caucasian donors from Russia who were aged about 6 to 90. Sequencing was performed on blood. The receptor was isolated from a man between 18 and 29 years old in good health. The gene calls are TRBV21-1 and TRBJ1-5. TRBV21-1 is noted as a pseudogene. CDR3 in DNA: TGTGCCAGTCTGATCCGTAGCTTAGATCAGCCCCAGCATTTT. Protein sequence: CASLIRSLDQPQHF.